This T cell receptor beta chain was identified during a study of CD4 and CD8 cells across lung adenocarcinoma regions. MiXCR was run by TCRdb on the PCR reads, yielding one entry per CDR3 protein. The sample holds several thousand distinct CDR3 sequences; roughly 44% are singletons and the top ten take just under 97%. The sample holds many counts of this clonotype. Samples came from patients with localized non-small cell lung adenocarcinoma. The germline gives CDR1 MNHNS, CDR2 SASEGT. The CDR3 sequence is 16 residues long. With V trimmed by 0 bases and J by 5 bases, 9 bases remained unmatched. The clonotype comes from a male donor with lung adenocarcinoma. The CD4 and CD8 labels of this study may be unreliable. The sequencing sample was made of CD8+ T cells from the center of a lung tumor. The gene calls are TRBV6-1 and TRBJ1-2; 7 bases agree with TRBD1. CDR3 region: CASSEAAGTEGYGYTF. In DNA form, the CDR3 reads TGTGCCAGCAGTGAAGCTGCCGGGACAGAAGGTTATGGCTACACCTTC.